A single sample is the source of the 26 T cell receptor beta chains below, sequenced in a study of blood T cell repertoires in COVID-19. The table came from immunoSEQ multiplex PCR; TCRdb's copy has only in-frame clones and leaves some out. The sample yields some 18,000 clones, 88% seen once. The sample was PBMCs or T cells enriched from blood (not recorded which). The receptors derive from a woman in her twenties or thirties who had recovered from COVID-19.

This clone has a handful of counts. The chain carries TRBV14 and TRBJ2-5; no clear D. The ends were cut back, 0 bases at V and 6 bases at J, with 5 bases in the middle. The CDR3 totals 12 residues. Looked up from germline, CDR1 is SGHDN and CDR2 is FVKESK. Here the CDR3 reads CASSQDRKTQYF. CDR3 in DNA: TGTGCCAGCAGCCAAGACAGGAAGACCCAGTACTTC.

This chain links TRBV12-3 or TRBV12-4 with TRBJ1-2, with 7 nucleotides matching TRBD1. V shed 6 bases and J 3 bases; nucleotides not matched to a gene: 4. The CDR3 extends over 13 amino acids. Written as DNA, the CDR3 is TGTGCCAGCAGCCGCGGGACAGACTATGGCTACACCTTC. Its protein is CASSRGTDYGYTF.

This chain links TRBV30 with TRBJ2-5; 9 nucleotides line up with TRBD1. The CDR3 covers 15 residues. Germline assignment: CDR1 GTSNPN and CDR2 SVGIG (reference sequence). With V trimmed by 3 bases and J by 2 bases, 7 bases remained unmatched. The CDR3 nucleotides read TGTGCCTGGAGCGCCGGGACAGGGCTACAAGAGACCCAGTACTTC. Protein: CAWSAGTGLQETQYF.

CDR3 coding DNA: TGTGCCACCAGTGATTCCTGGACTCTCAATGAGCAGTTCTTC. Amino acid sequence: CATSDSWTLNEQFF. The chain carries TRBV24-1 and TRBJ2-1; maybe TRBD2 (5 bases). Germline CDR1 and CDR2: KGHDR and SFDVKD. Trimming stripped 2 bases from V and 6 bases from J, with 10 bases between. This CDR3 is built from 14 residues.

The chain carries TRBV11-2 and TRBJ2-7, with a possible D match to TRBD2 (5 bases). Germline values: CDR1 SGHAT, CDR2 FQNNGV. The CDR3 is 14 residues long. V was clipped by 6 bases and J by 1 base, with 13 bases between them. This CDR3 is CASSSYRGSYEQYF. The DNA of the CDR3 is TGTGCCAGCAGTTCTTACCGGGGTTCCTACGAGCAGTACTTC.

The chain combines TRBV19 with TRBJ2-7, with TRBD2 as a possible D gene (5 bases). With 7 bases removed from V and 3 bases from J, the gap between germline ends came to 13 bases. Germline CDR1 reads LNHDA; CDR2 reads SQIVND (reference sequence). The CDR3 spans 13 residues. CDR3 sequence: CASKEGRDYEQYF. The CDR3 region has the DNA TGTGCCAGTAAAGAGGGAAGGGACTACGAGCAGTACTTC.

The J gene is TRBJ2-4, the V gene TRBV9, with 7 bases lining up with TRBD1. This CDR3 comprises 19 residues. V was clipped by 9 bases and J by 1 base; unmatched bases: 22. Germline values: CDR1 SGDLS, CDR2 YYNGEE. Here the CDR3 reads CANPQKDRVVRAAKNIQYF. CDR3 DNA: TGTGCCAACCCCCAAAAAGACAGGGTAGTTCGCGCGGCCAAAAACATTCAGTACTTC.

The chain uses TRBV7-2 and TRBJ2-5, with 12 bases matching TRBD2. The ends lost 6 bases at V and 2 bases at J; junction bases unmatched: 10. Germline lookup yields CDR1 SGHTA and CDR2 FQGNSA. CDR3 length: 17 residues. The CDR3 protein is CASRPGLAGLPQETQYF. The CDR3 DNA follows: TGTGCCAGCAGGCCGGGACTAGCGGGTCTACCTCAAGAGACCCAGTACTTC.

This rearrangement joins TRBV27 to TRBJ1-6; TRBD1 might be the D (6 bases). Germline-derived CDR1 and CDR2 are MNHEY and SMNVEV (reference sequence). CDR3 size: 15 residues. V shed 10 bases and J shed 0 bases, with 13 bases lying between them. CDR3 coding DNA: TGTGCCACCGGGACACCCAGCTCCTATAATTCACCCCTCCACTTT. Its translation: CATGTPSSYNSPLHF.

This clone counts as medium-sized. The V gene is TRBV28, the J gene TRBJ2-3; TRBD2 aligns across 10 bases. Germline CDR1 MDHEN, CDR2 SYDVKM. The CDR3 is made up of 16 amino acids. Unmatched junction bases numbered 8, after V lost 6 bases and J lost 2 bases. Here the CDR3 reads CASSLSGGSSTDTQYF. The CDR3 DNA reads TGTGCCAGCAGCCTTAGCGGGGGGTCCTCCACAGATACGCAGTATTTT.

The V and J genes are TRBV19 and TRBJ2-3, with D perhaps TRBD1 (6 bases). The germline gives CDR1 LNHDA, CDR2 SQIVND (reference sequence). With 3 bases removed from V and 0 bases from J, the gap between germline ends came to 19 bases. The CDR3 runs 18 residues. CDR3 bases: TGTGCCAGTAGTATCATGGGGGCCCGGGAACCTAGCACAGATACGCAGTATTTT. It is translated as CASSIMGAREPSTDTQYF.

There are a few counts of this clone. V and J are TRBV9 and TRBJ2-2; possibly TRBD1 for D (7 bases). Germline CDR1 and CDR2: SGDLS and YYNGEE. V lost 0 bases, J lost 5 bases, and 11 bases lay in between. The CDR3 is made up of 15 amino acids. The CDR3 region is CASSVGQGGTGELFF. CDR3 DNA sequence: TGTGCCAGCAGCGTAGGGCAGGGGGGAACCGGGGAGCTGTTTTTT.

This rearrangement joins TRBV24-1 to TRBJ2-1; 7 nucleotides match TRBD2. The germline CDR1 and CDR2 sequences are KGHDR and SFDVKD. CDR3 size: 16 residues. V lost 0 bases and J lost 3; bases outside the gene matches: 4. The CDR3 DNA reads TGTGCCACCAGTGATTTGGGACTAGATCTCTACAATGAGCAGTTCTTC. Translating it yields CATSDLGLDLYNEQFF.

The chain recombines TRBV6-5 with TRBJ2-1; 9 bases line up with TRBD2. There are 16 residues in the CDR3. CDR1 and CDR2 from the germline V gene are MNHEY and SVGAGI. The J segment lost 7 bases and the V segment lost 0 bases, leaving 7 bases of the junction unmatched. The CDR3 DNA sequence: TGTGCCAGCAGTTACTCGACGCGGGGGGGCCAGAATGAGCAGTTCTTC. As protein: CASSYSTRGGQNEQFF.

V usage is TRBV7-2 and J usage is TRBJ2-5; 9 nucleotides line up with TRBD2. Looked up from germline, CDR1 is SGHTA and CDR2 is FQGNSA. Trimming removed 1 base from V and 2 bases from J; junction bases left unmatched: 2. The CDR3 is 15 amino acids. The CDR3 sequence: CASSLGLAVQETQYF. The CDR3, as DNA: TGTGCCAGCAGCTTAGGACTAGCGGTTCAAGAGACCCAGTACTTC.

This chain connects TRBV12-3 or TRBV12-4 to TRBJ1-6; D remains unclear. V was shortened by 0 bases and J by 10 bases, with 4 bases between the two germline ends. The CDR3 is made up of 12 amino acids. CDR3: CASSLAGSPLHF. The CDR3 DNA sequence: TGTGCCAGCAGTTTAGCCGGGTCACCCCTCCACTTT.

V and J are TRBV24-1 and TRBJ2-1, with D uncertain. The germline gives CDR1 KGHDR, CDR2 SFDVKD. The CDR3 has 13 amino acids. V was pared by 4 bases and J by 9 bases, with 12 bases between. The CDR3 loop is CATSDPPVSEQFF. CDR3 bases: TGTGCCACCAGTGACCCTCCTGTGAGTGAGCAGTTCTTC.

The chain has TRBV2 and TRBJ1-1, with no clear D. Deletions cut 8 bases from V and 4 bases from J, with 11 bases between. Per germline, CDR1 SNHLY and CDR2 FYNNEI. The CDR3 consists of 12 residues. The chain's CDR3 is CASSRVSTEAFF. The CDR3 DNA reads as TGTGCCAGCTCCCGGGTAAGCACTGAAGCTTTCTTT.

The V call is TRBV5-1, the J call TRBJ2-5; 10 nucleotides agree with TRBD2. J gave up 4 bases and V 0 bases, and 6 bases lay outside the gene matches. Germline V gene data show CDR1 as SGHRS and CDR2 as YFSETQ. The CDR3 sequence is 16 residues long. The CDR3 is CASSLDTSGASETQYF. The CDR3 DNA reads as TGCGCCAGCAGCTTGGATACTAGCGGGGCCTCAGAGACCCAGTACTTC.

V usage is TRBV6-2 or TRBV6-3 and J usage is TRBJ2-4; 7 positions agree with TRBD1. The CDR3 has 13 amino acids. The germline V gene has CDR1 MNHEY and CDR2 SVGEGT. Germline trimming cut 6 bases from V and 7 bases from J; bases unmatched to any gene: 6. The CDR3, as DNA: TGTGCCAGCAGCCCTCAGACAGGGAACATTCAGTACTTC. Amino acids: CASSPQTGNIQYF.

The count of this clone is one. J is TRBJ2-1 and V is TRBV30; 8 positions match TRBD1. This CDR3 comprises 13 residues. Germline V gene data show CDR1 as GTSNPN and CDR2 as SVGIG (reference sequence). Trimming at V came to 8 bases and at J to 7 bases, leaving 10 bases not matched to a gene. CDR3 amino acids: CARRTGLRNEQFF. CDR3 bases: TGTGCCCGTAGGACAGGGTTGAGGAATGAGCAGTTCTTC.

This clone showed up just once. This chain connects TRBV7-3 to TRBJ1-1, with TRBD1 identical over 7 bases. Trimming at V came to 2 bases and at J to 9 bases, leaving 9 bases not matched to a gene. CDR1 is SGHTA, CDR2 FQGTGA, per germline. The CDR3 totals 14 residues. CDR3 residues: CASSLQGQPGQAFF. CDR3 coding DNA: TGTGCCAGCAGCTTACAGGGACAGCCAGGGCAAGCTTTCTTT. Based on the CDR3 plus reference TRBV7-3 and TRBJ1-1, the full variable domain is GAGVSQTPSNKVTEKGKYVELRCDPISGHTALYWYRQSLGQGPEFLIYFQGTGAADDSGLPNDRFFAVRPEGSVSTLKIQRTERGDSAVYLCASSLQGQPGQAFFGQGTRLTVV.

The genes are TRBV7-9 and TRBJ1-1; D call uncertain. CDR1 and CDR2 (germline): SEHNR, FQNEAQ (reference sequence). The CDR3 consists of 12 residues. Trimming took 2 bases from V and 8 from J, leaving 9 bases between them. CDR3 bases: TGTGCCAGCAGCTTATGGAGTTCAGAAGCTTTCTTT. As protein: CASSLWSSEAFF.

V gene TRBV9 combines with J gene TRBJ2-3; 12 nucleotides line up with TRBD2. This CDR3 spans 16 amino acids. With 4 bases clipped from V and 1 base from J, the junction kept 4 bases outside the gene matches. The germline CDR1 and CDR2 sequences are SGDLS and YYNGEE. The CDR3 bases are TGTGCCAGCAGCCAAAGACTAGCGGGGGGCACAGATACGCAGTATTTT. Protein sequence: CASSQRLAGGTDTQYF.

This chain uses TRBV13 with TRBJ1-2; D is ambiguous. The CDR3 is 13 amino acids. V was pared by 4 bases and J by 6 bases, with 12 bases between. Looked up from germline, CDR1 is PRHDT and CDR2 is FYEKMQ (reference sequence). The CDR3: CASSSGEGHGYTF. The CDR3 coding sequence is TGTGCCAGCAGCTCTGGGGAGGGCCATGGCTACACCTTC.

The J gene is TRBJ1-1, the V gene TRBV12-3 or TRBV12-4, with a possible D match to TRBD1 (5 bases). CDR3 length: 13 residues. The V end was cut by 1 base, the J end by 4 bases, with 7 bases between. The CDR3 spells CASSLGGGTEAFF. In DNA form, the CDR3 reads TGTGCCAGCAGTTTAGGGGGGGGCACTGAAGCTTTCTTT.